The next 14 T cell receptor beta chains were all read from a single sample in a study of blood T cell repertoires in COVID-19. Repertoires were generated with immunoSEQ multiplex PCR, while TCRdb's copy carries only in-frame clones and drops some. The data contain 61,000 or so clones, 88% of them singletons. Sequencing was carried out using peripheral blood. These receptors were taken from a woman of 80 years or more with active COVID-19.

The chain employs TRBV2 and TRBJ2-7; D possibly corresponds to TRBD2 (5 bases). Deletions cut 6 bases from V and 11 bases from J, with 14 bases between. The germline V gene encodes CDR1 SNHLY and CDR2 FYNNEI. The CDR3 runs to 11 residues. The CDR3 is CASRRLGGKYF. In DNA, the CDR3 is TGTGCCAGCAGGCGGCTCGGAGGAAAGTACTTC.

The chain employs TRBV5-4 and TRBJ2-1, with 9 positions matching TRBD2. The V and J ends lost 4 bases and 6 bases, in that order; junction bases with no gene match: 5. Germline V gene data show CDR1 as SGHNT and CDR2 as YYREEE (reference sequence). The CDR3 has 14 amino acids. This CDR3 reads CASSMLAGSNEQFF. CDR3 nucleotide sequence: TGTGCCAGCAGCATGCTAGCGGGGAGCAATGAGCAGTTCTTC.

V is TRBV5-1 and J is TRBJ1-1; D is ambiguous. Trimming stripped 4 bases from V and 1 base from J, with 11 bases between. Germline V CDR1 and CDR2: SGHRS, YFSETQ. This CDR3 comprises 14 residues. CDR3 bases: TGCGCCAGCAGCCCGGCGGGCGCGAACACTGAAGCTTTCTTT. It is translated as CASSPAGANTEAFF. Full variable domain (outside the CDR3, taken from reference TRBV5-1 and TRBJ1-1): KAGVTQTPRYLIKTRGQQVTLSCSPISGHRSVSWYQQTPGQGLQFLFEYFSETQRNKGNFPGRFSGRQFSNSRSEMNVSTLELGDSALYLCASSPAGANTEAFFGQGTRLTVV.

This chain connects TRBV6-5 to TRBJ2-3, with a weak D call TRBD2 (6 bases). V was trimmed by 5 bases and J by 6 bases, leaving 18 bases between them. Per the germline V gene, CDR1 is MNHEY and CDR2 is SVGAGI. The CDR3 runs to 15 residues. The CDR3 loop reads CASSPRRGIRDTQYF. CDR3 DNA sequence: TGTGCCAGCAGTCCTCGGCGGGGAATCCGGGATACGCAGTATTTT.

The V call is TRBV20-1, the J call TRBJ2-3, with TRBD2 matching 13 bases. V was clipped by 3 bases and J by 6 bases; unmatched bases: 9. CDR3 length: 16 residues. The germline CDR1 and CDR2 sequences are DFQATT and SNEGSKA (reference sequence). As DNA, the CDR3 is TGCAGTGCTAGTTCGGAACTAGCGGGGGGGAGGGATACGCAGTATTTT. Translating it yields CSASSELAGGRDTQYF.

The V and J genes are TRBV4-1 and TRBJ1-4; TRBD1 agrees at 9 bases. From germline, CDR1 is MGHRA and CDR2 YSYEKL. The trim removed 4 bases at V and 8 bases at J, leaving 14 bases unmatched. The CDR3 spans 17 residues. Written as DNA, the CDR3 is TGCGCCAGCAGCCCCCGGAGTTTGTTGGGACAGGGAGAAAAACTGTTTTTT. Protein sequence: CASSPRSLLGQGEKLFF.

The chain has TRBV6-2 or TRBV6-3 and TRBJ2-3; the D gene is possibly TRBD2 (6 bases). CDR3 length: 16 residues. Trimming removed 0 bases at V and 2 bases at J, with 12 bases between. Germline V gene data show CDR1 as MNHEY and CDR2 as SVGEGT. The CDR3 is CASSYSWDSNTDTQYF. CDR3 nucleotide sequence: TGTGCCAGCAGTTACTCCTGGGACTCAAACACAGATACGCAGTATTTT.

The chain recombines TRBV5-5 with TRBJ2-7; 7 bases are shared with TRBD2. CDR1 and CDR2 from the germline V gene are SGHKS and YYEKEE (reference sequence). V gave up 2 bases and J gave up 1 base; unmatched junction bases: 6. This CDR3 has 15 amino acids. The CDR3 spells CASSLAGPISYEQYF. In nucleotides, the CDR3 is TGTGCCAGCAGCTTAGCGGGGCCAATTTCCTACGAGCAGTACTTC.

Here the CDR3 DNA reads TGTGCCAGCAGCCCTTTGTTGGCGGGGGGGACCCAGTACTTC. Translated, it gives CASSPLLAGGTQYF. This chain joins TRBV7-9 and TRBJ2-5; TRBD2 aligns across 8 bases. Germline-derived CDR1 and CDR2 are SEHNR and FQNEAQ (reference sequence). Losses at the gene ends were 5 bases for V and 7 bases for J; bases not matched to a gene: 9. The length of the CDR3 is 14 residues.

This clone was seen just once. The chain joins TRBV2 to TRBJ2-7; TRBD2 agrees at 13 bases. The CDR3 is 14 amino acids. Germline V CDR1 and CDR2: SNHLY, FYNNEI. V trimming: 6 bases; J trimming: 9 bases; junction bases outside the gene matches: 8. The CDR3 sequence: CASSAGTSGVGQYF. The CDR3 nucleotides are TGTGCCAGCAGCGCCGGGACTAGCGGGGTCGGGCAGTACTTC.

The V call is TRBV30, the J call TRBJ2-1, with 8 bases lining up with TRBD2. J gave up 4 bases and V 2 bases, and 4 bases lay outside the gene matches. The CDR3 spans 14 residues. CDR1 and CDR2 from the germline V gene are GTSNPN and SVGIG (reference sequence). CDR3 residues: CAWSRSGVYNEQFF. CDR3 DNA sequence: TGTGCCTGGAGTCGTAGCGGGGTTTACAATGAGCAGTTCTTC. The full variable domain, rest sourced from reference TRBV30 and TRBJ2-1, is SQTIHQWPATLVQPVGSPLSLECTVEGTSNPNLYWYRQAAGRGLQLLFYSVGIGQISSEVPQNLSASRPQDRQFILSSKKLLLSDSGFYLCAWSRSGVYNEQFFGPGTRLTVL.

This clone was seen once. The gene calls are TRBV2 and TRBJ2-1, with D hard to call. V lost 7 bases, J lost 1 base, and 17 bases lay in between. CDR3 length: 16 amino acids. Germline V CDR1 and CDR2: SNHLY, FYNNEI. Here the CDR3 reads CASNRPVAGSYNEQFF. As DNA, the CDR3 is TGTGCCAGCAACCGACCCGTAGCTGGGTCCTACAATGAGCAGTTCTTC.

The sample holds a few counts of this clone. The V gene is TRBV28, the J gene TRBJ2-7; possible D gene TRBD2, 5 bases. Germline CDR1 is MDHEN and CDR2 is SYDVKM. The V end was cut by 4 bases, the J end by 3 bases, with 10 bases between. CDR3 size: 13 residues. CDR3 bases: TGTGCCAGCAGTTACCCAGGACTCTACGAGCAGTACTTC. It yields the protein CASSYPGLYEQYF.

This chain links TRBV9 with TRBJ2-5; possibly TRBD2 for D (5 bases). V was shortened by 0 bases and J by 4 bases, with 13 bases between the two germline ends. Germline V gives CDR1 SGDLS, CDR2 YYNGEE. This CDR3 region has 15 residues. The CDR3 nucleotides read TGTGCCAGCAGCGTAGGGGGAGTTGCCGGAGAGACCCAGTACTTC. As protein: CASSVGGVAGETQYF.